Below are 22 T cell receptor beta chains sequenced from a single sample in a study of shared T cell receptors in the human thymus (dated by TCRdb to about 2021). Libraries came from the immunoSEQ multiplex PCR assay. TCRdb stores this immuneACCESS table with in-frame sequences only. Part of the clones is absent; in the studies checked, under half of the shortfall reflects unresolved V genes, and no reason is known for the rest. The sample profile shows about 660,000 clones; approximately 88% of them were found once. 0.0095% to 0.011% of the sample comes from the top ten. A further study also used this sample, focusing on human thymus T cells.

Material: thymocytes. The receptors stem from a boy in the first two years of life with a congenital heart defect. Donor details come from another sample of the same person, matched by shared clones.

The V call is TRBV4-2, the J call TRBJ2-3; TRBD2 matches at 11 bases. J was trimmed by 0 bases and V by 3 bases; bases with no gene match: 8. Germline V CDR1 and CDR2: LGHNA, YNFKEQ. The CDR3 is 18 amino acids. The CDR3 sequence is CASSQDPGLAESTDTQYF. The CDR3 bases are TGTGCCAGCAGCCAGGACCCGGGACTAGCGGAGAGCACAGATACGCAGTATTTT.

This clone came up a few times. The chain carries TRBV5-1 and TRBJ2-7, with 15 bases identical to TRBD2. This CDR3 comprises 18 residues. Trimming took 3 bases from V and 6 from J; bases not matched to a gene: 13. Germline V gives CDR1 SGHRS, CDR2 YFSETQ. The CDR3 is CASSYRQPGLAGGGEQYF. DNA for the CDR3: TGCGCCAGCAGCTATCGTCAACCGGGACTAGCGGGAGGAGGCGAGCAGTACTTC.

The rearrangement joins TRBV10-1 to TRBJ2-3, with unresolved D. The CDR3 is made up of 14 amino acids. Per the germline V gene, CDR1 is WNHNN and CDR2 is SYGVQD (reference sequence). V lost 0 bases, J lost 5 bases, and 9 bases lay in between. The CDR3, as DNA: TGCGCCAGCAGTGAGTCCGCGGCTGGAGATACGCAGTATTTT. Its translation is CASSESAAGDTQYF.

This clone was seen a single time. The rearrangement joins TRBV19 to TRBJ1-2, with D possibly matching TRBD1 (6 bases). This CDR3 comprises 13 residues. V lost 7 bases and J lost 3, with 12 bases in between. From germline, CDR1 is LNHDA and CDR2 SQIVND (reference sequence). CDR3 bases: TGTGCCAGTAATCAACAGGGTGACTATGGCTACACCTTC. Encoded protein: CASNQQGDYGYTF.

The chain couples TRBV19 to TRBJ1-3; 7 nucleotides line up with TRBD1. The V segment lost 2 bases and the J segment 6 bases; nucleotides outside the gene matches: 19. The CDR3 is 19 residues long. From germline, CDR1 is LNHDA and CDR2 SQIVND (reference sequence). The CDR3 region has the DNA TGTGCCAGTAGTATAAAGCAGCGGGTCGGGACAGACCTGGAAAACACCATATATTTT. Its translation is CASSIKQRVGTDLENTIYF.

V usage is TRBV5-1 and J usage is TRBJ1-1; D gene ambiguous. Germline V lookup: CDR1 SGHRS, CDR2 YFSETQ. Trimming stripped 2 bases from V and 3 bases from J, with 11 bases between. The CDR3 consists of 14 residues. The CDR3 spells CASSLRDRDTEAFF. Here the CDR3 DNA reads TGCGCCAGCAGCTTACGGGATAGGGACACTGAAGCTTTCTTT. Full variable domain (rest looked up from reference TRBV5-1 and TRBJ1-1): KAGVTQTPRYLIKTRGQQVTLSCSPISGHRSVSWYQQTPGQGLQFLFEYFSETQRNKGNFPGRFSGRQFSNSRSEMNVSTLELGDSALYLCASSLRDRDTEAFFGQGTRLTVV.

This chain joins TRBV19 and TRBJ2-5, with a possible D match to TRBD1 (5 bases). The CDR3 extends over 13 amino acids. V dropped 3 bases and J dropped 1 base, with 6 bases sitting between them. Germline lookup yields CDR1 LNHDA and CDR2 SQIVND (reference sequence). The CDR3 spells CASSMTAQETQYF. The CDR3 DNA reads as TGTGCCAGTAGTATGACAGCCCAAGAGACCCAGTACTTC.

V and J are TRBV10-3 and TRBJ1-2; D unclear. V lost 3 bases to trimming and J lost 2 bases, with 10 bases between them. The germline V gene encodes CDR1 ENHRY and CDR2 SYGVKD. The CDR3 contains 14 residues. The CDR3 DNA is TGTGCCATCAGTGACGGGGAGAACAACTATGGCTACACCTTC. This codes for CAISDGENNYGYTF.

This rearrangement joins TRBV29-1 to TRBJ2-1; tentative D call: TRBD2 (6 bases). There are 16 residues in the CDR3. V dropped 6 bases and J dropped 2 bases, with 20 bases sitting between them. Germline loops: CDR1 SQVTM, CDR2 ANQGSEA. CDR3 in amino acids: CSVGGPRQVAYNEQFF. DNA for the CDR3: TGCAGCGTGGGGGGACCTAGACAAGTGGCCTACAATGAGCAGTTCTTC.

This sequence joins TRBV27 and TRBJ2-7, with unresolved D. Germline assignment: CDR1 MNHEY and CDR2 SMNVEV (reference sequence). The CDR3 has 13 amino acids. V was trimmed by 2 bases and J by 0 bases, leaving 5 bases between them. The chain's CDR3 is CASSLAGSYEQYF. For the CDR3, the DNA is TGTGCCAGCAGTTTAGCCGGCTCCTACGAGCAGTACTTC.

The gene calls are TRBV11-2 and TRBJ1-5; TRBD1 matches 7 bases. J lost 8 bases, V lost 5 bases, and 12 bases had no gene match. Germline lookup yields CDR1 SGHAT and CDR2 FQNNGV. This CDR3 comprises 15 residues. The CDR3 protein is CASSPQTGSREPQHF. CDR3 nucleotide sequence: TGTGCCAGCAGCCCACAGACAGGGTCCAGGGAGCCCCAGCATTTT.

This clone showed up just a few times. The rearrangement links TRBV6-5 to TRBJ2-1, with 9 bases identical to TRBD1. The CDR3 runs 14 residues. V dropped 6 bases and J dropped 3; count of bases not matched to a gene: 3. Germline CDR1 MNHEY, CDR2 SVGAGI. CDR3 nucleotide sequence: TGTGCCAGCAGGTTGACAGGGGGCTACAATGAGCAGTTCTTC. This translates into CASRLTGGYNEQFF.

The chain combines TRBV5-6 with TRBJ1-2; D unclear. The CDR3 contains 14 residues. Germline CDR1 SGHDT, CDR2 YYEEEE. V dropped 2 bases and J dropped 2 bases, with 10 bases sitting between them. The CDR3 loop reads CASSFVVRNYGYTF. As DNA, the CDR3 is TGTGCCAGCAGCTTTGTGGTGAGGAACTATGGCTACACCTTC. Based on the CDR3 plus reference TRBV5-6 and TRBJ1-2, the full variable domain is DAGVTQSPTHLIKTRGQQVTLRCSPKSGHDTVSWYQQALGQGPQFIFQYYEEEERQRGNFPDRFSGHQFPNYSSELNVNALLLGDSALYLCASSFVVRNYGYTFGSGTRLTVV.

The chain combines TRBV5-4 with TRBJ1-4, with 9 bases lining up with TRBD1. CDR1 is SGHNT, CDR2 YYREEE, per germline (reference sequence). V trimming: 4 bases; J trimming: 8 bases; junction bases outside the gene matches: 6. The CDR3 runs 14 residues. CDR3 region: CASSSRDRDEKLFF. CDR3 DNA sequence: TGTGCCAGCAGCAGCCGGGACAGGGACGAAAAACTGTTTTTT.

This clone was counted once. Different DNA sequences within this sample yield the same CDR3. This chain connects TRBV5-1 to TRBJ2-3; 14 nucleotides match TRBD2. V dropped 0 bases and J dropped 5; count of bases not matched to a gene: 2. This CDR3 spans 16 amino acids. Germline values: CDR1 SGHRS, CDR2 YFSETQ. The CDR3 loop is CASSLAGTSGRDTQYF. Written as DNA, the CDR3 is TGCGCCAGCAGCTTGGCCGGGACTAGCGGGAGAGATACGCAGTATTTT.

J is TRBJ2-7 and V is TRBV4-1; D unclear. CDR1 MGHRA and CDR2 YSYEKL come from the germline V gene. This CDR3 is 14 amino acids long. Trimming pared 4 bases from V and 6 bases from J, leaving 16 bases between. The DNA of the CDR3 is TGCGCCAGCAGCCCTCACACCACGAACCTCGAGCAGTACTTC. Amino acids: CASSPHTTNLEQYF.

This chain joins TRBV6-1 and TRBJ2-7; weak D call: TRBD2 (6 bases). The CDR3 contains 12 residues. V dropped 7 bases and J dropped 4 bases, with 11 bases sitting between them. Germline V gives CDR1 MNHNS, CDR2 SASEGT. The CDR3 nucleotides read TGTGCCAGCAAGGCAGCGGGTTACGAGCAGTACTTC. Translation gives CASKAAGYEQYF.

This clone was picked up a small number of times. This chain joins TRBV5-4 and TRBJ1-1, with 9 nucleotides matching TRBD1. Germline-derived CDR1 and CDR2 are SGHNT and YYREEE (reference sequence). The V segment lost 1 base and the J segment 13 bases; nucleotides outside the gene matches: 14. The CDR3 runs 15 residues. The CDR3 region has the DNA TGTGCCAGCAGCTTGCAGGAACCCGGGACAGGGAAAAGTTTCTTT. Translated: CASSLQEPGTGKSFF.

The chain joins TRBV19 to TRBJ1-1, with a tentative D call TRBD1 (6 bases). The CDR3 loop spans 13 amino acids. CDR1 LNHDA and CDR2 SQIVND come from the germline V gene (reference sequence). V lost 7 bases, J lost 1 base, and 10 bases lay in between. The CDR3 spells CASMGAGNTEAFF. As DNA, the CDR3 is TGTGCCAGTATGGGGGCAGGGAACACTGAAGCTTTCTTT.

This clone was recorded only once. The CDR3 loop is CASSRTFTDTQYF. Here the CDR3 DNA reads TGTGCCAGCAGCCGGACTTTTACAGATACGCAGTATTTT. The chain uses TRBV7-7 and TRBJ2-3; D possibly corresponds to TRBD2 (5 bases). CDR3 size: 13 residues. CDR1 and CDR2 from the germline V gene are SSHAT and FNYEAQ (reference sequence). Trimming took off 5 bases at V and 3 bases at J, with 9 bases between the two ends.

The chain joins TRBV4-1 to TRBJ2-7; 13 bases line up with TRBD2. V lost 1 base to trimming and J lost 7 bases; unmatched junction nucleotides: 7. From germline, CDR1 is MGHRA and CDR2 YSYEKL. The CDR3 covers 16 residues. The CDR3, as DNA: TGCGCCAGCAGCCAAGGGACTAGCGGGAGCCCTTTGGAGCAGTACTTC. It yields the protein CASSQGTSGSPLEQYF.

This clone came up a few times. This rearrangement joins TRBV5-1 to TRBJ1-5; D is uncertain. CDR3 length: 14 residues. Deletions cut 0 bases from V and 2 bases from J, with 6 bases between. CDR1 and CDR2 (germline): SGHRS, YFSETQ. CDR3 amino acids: CASSLDPGNQPQHF. CDR3 nucleotides: TGCGCCAGCAGCTTGGACCCAGGCAATCAGCCCCAGCATTTT.